The 18 T cell receptor beta chains below were found in one sample sequenced in a study of cytomegalovirus exposure and HLA in healthy donors (dated by TCRdb to the late 2010s). The library was obtained by the immunoSEQ multiplex PCR assay. A mixture of 60 forward primers for TCR Vbeta segments and 13 reverse primers for TCR Jbeta segments was used in the multiplex PCR. This is the immuneACCESS table as TCRdb keeps it, with only in-frame sequences that have V and J called. A part of the clones is gone; compared with another copy, unresolved V genes explain less than half, and the rest is unexplained. The sample table holds 99,000 or so clones, of which about 9.5% were seen once. The biggest ten clones account for 5.8% of the sample. Material: PBMCs. These receptors originate from a man aged 40-50 years in good health and CMV-seropositive.

This clone occurred a few times. The J gene is TRBJ2-2, the V gene TRBV6-5; no clear D gene. Trimming took 0 bases from V and 7 from J, leaving 6 bases between them. Germline lookup yields CDR1 MNHEY and CDR2 SVGAGI. The CDR3 contains 13 residues. As DNA, the CDR3 is TGTGCCAGCAGTTACTCGACGGGCGGGGAGCTGTTTTTT. Translated: CASSYSTGGELFF.

V usage is TRBV4-2 and J usage is TRBJ2-3; D call uncertain. Trimming cost V 4 bases and J 4 bases, with 12 bases left between them. The CDR3 length is 14 residues. Germline CDR1 and CDR2: LGHNA and YNFKEQ. Here the CDR3 DNA reads TGTGCCAGCAGCCTATCCTTTCGAGCAGATACGCAGTATTTT. This gives the protein CASSLSFRADTQYF.

The CDR3 region has the DNA TGTGCCAGCAGCCCGGACAGGGGGAAGTCCGGGGAGCTGTTTTTT. Amino acid sequence: CASSPDRGKSGELFF. The chain links TRBV7-8 to TRBJ2-2; 10 positions match TRBD1. CDR1 and CDR2 from the germline V gene are SGHVS and FQNEAQ. The CDR3 spans 15 residues. V shed 5 bases and J 6 bases; nucleotides not matched to a gene: 6.

The chain recombines TRBV29-1 with TRBJ2-1; perhaps TRBD1 as D (6 bases). Germline values: CDR1 SQVTM, CDR2 ANQGSEA. The CDR3 loop spans 13 amino acids. Between the trimmed V and J ends, which lost 6 bases and 4 bases, there was a span of 13 bases. CDR3 coding DNA: TGCAGCGTAAGACAGGACCCTTACAATGAGCAGTTCTTC. Translated: CSVRQDPYNEQFF.

There are a few counts of this clone. The chain combines TRBV7-3 with TRBJ2-1; 9 bases are shared with TRBD2. Germline trimming cut 5 bases from V and 8 bases from J; bases unmatched to any gene: 13. The CDR3 is 16 residues long. The germline CDR1 and CDR2 sequences are SGHTA and FQGTGA. The CDR3 region is CASSPLSRREGHEQFF. The CDR3 DNA reads as TGTGCCAGCAGCCCCCTCTCGAGGCGGGAGGGCCATGAGCAGTTCTTC. Full variable domain (outside the CDR3, taken from reference TRBV7-3 and TRBJ2-1): GAGVSQTPSNKVTEKGKYVELRCDPISGHTALYWYRQSLGQGPEFLIYFQGTGAADDSGLPNDRFFAVRPEGSVSTLKIQRTERGDSAVYLCASSPLSRREGHEQFFGPGTRLTVL.

The chain is built from TRBV19 and TRBJ2-5, with a possible D match to TRBD2 (6 bases). Looked up from germline, CDR1 is LNHDA and CDR2 is SQIVND (reference sequence). The CDR3 is 14 residues long. The V gene lost 6 bases and the J gene lost 1 base, with 12 bases spanning the gap. The CDR3 DNA is TGTGCCAGTAGGGAGGGCCGGACCCAAGAGACCCAGTACTTC. Protein product: CASREGRTQETQYF.

V usage is TRBV7-8 and J usage is TRBJ2-3, with 11 bases lining up with TRBD2. Germline CDR1 reads SGHVS; CDR2 reads FQNEAQ. With V trimmed by 5 bases and J by 7 bases, 11 bases remained unmatched. This CDR3 has 16 amino acids. The CDR3, as DNA: TGTGCCAGCAGCACACTAGCGGGAGAATCACACTATACGCAGTATTTT. Translation gives CASSTLAGESHYTQYF.

With respect to this clone: This sample includes further DNA sequences coding for the same CDR3. The chain combines TRBV6-4 with TRBJ1-1; unclear D gene. CDR3 length: 14 residues. Trimming removed 3 bases at V and 1 base at J, with 9 bases between. Germline V CDR1 and CDR2: MRHNA, SNTAGT. The CDR3 nucleotides read TGTGCCAGCAGTGAAGAGGCAGAGAACACTGAAGCTTTCTTT. Protein product: CASSEEAENTEAFF.

This chain links TRBV4-3 with TRBJ1-2; 8 nucleotides align to TRBD1. J lost 4 bases, V lost 4 bases, and 17 bases had no gene match. Per germline, CDR1 LGHNA and CDR2 YSLEER. CDR3 length equals 18 residues. The CDR3 sequence: CASSLLQQGTGPLYGYTF. For the CDR3, the DNA is TGCGCCAGCAGCCTCCTACAACAGGGGACAGGCCCCCTCTATGGCTACACCTTC.

This clone was observed a few times. The rearrangement links TRBV4-1 to TRBJ2-1; 7 bases fit TRBD2. The CDR3 is 15 amino acids. The germline gives CDR1 MGHRA, CDR2 YSYEKL. V was pared by 1 base and J by 7 bases, with 7 bases of the junction left unmatched. The CDR3 DNA is TGCGCCAGCAGCCAAGTCGCGGGAGTCGAGAATGAGCAGTTCTTC. It translates to CASSQVAGVENEQFF.

This clone was counted between two and nine times. The chain couples TRBV6-1 to TRBJ2-5, with D perhaps TRBD1 (5 bases). V was clipped by 5 bases and J by 1 base, with 14 bases between them. CDR1 is MNHNS and CDR2 is SASEGT in the germline V gene. The CDR3 has 15 amino acids. CDR3 loop: CASSPHPDSQETQYF. The DNA for the CDR3 is TGTGCCAGCAGTCCTCACCCTGACAGCCAAGAGACCCAGTACTTC.

The chain links TRBV19 to TRBJ2-5; possible D gene TRBD1, 5 bases. The CDR3 extends over 16 amino acids. Between the trimmed V and J ends, which lost 1 base and 2 bases, there was a span of 14 bases. The germline CDR1 and CDR2 sequences are LNHDA and SQIVND (reference sequence). The CDR3 DNA sequence: TGTGCCAGTAGTATAGCAGGACACCCGAAACAAGAGACCCAGTACTTC. Amino acid sequence: CASSIAGHPKQETQYF.

Many counts were recorded for this clone. The rearrangement joins TRBV10-3 to TRBJ2-2, with unresolved D. This CDR3 contains 15 residues. Germline CDR1 is ENHRY and CDR2 is SYGVKD. V shed 0 bases and J shed 3 bases, with 8 bases lying between them. The CDR3, as DNA: TGTGCCATCAGTGAGTCGACTCGGGACACCGGGGAGCTGTTTTTT. The encoded protein is CAISESTRDTGELFF.

This clone has at least ten counts. The chain has TRBV5-1 and TRBJ1-1; D gene unclear. CDR3 length equals 13 residues. Germline assignment: CDR1 SGHRS and CDR2 YFSETQ. Trimming cost V 3 bases and J 1 base, with 7 bases left between them. The CDR3 coding sequence is TGCGCCAGCAGCTATACAGAGAACACTGAAGCTTTCTTT. As protein: CASSYTENTEAFF.

There are a few counts of this clone. V and J are TRBV7-2 and TRBJ2-5; 9 positions match TRBD1. The CDR3 contains 13 residues. Germline V gene lookup returns CDR1 SGHTA and CDR2 FQGNSA. Trimming took 4 bases from V and 3 from J; bases not matched to a gene: 0. CDR3: CASSWDREETQYF. Here the CDR3 DNA reads TGTGCCAGCAGCTGGGACAGGGAAGAGACCCAGTACTTC.

This clone was seen more than once but under ten times. The CDR3, as DNA: TGCGCCAGCAGCCCCCCGGGGGGACTTAACTATGGCTACACCTTC. It translates to CASSPPGGLNYGYTF. The rearrangement joins TRBV5-1 to TRBJ1-2; D possibly corresponds to TRBD1 (5 bases). The CDR3 extends over 15 amino acids. The germline gives CDR1 SGHRS, CDR2 YFSETQ. V dropped 4 bases and J dropped 1 base, with 14 bases sitting between them.

This clone has just a few counts. The V call is TRBV19, the J call TRBJ1-5; 10 nucleotides match TRBD1. Per germline, CDR1 LNHDA and CDR2 SQIVND (reference sequence). J gave up 7 bases and V 2 bases, and 5 bases lay outside the gene matches. This CDR3 spans 15 amino acids. This CDR3 is CASSIPDRGNQPQHF. As DNA, the CDR3 is TGTGCCAGTAGTATACCGGACAGGGGGAACCAGCCCCAGCATTTT.

V and J are TRBV4-1 and TRBJ2-6; no clear D gene. In germline, CDR1 is MGHRA, CDR2 YSYEKL. V lost 3 bases to trimming and J lost 1 base, with 10 bases between them. The CDR3 totals 16 residues. The DNA of the CDR3 is TGCGCCAGCAGCCAGCCTGACAAGTCTGGGGCCAACGTCCTGACTTTC. It specifies CASSQPDKSGANVLTF.